The sequence of this T cell receptor (beta chain) was determined in a study of T cells in Graves' hyperthyroidism and ophthalmopathy. Study-level results: Ophthalmopathy stood apart from stable hyperthyroidism in a 13 V-J model.

At least 3 on the Clinical Activity Score was recorded for ophthalmopathy patients, who also had NOSPECS grade at least 4 and duration under 3 months. This clonotype was observed a few times. Its antigen is currently unknown. RNA transcripts provided the source from which TCR beta CDR3 regions were amplified. Initially, a first-round RT-PCR of the TCR CDR3 employed the HTBI primer set. MiXCR, applied by TCRdb to the multiplex PCR reads, yields one record per CDR3 protein. The sample consists of hundreds of thousands of distinct CDR3 sequences, 20% of them appearing once. This sequence was found in a man aged 35 to 55 with Graves' ophthalmopathy. Sequenced material: blood.

The CDR3: CASSPSTEVYNSPLHF. The CDR3 DNA reads TGTGCCAGCAGCCCTAGCACAGAGGTCTATAATTCACCCCTCCACTTT. The V call is TRBV11-2, the J call TRBJ1-6; D remains ambiguous. Looked up from germline, CDR1 is SGHAT and CDR2 is FQNNGV. V lost 5 bases and J 3 bases, leaving 14 bases between the germline ends. The CDR3 totals 16 residues.